The rows below give T cell receptor beta chains drawn from one sample of a study of cytomegalovirus exposure and HLA in healthy donors. Here immunoSEQ multiplex PCR was the method, and the copy in TCRdb shows in-frame clones only, minus some. This repertoire shows 160,000 or so clones, approximately 84% found once; its top ten account for roughly 6.3%. Sequenced input: PBMCs. The source is a male donor in good health and CMV-seropositive. The CDR3 runs from the conserved cysteine through the conserved F or W. A D gene is named only where the DNA matches it firmly. Where a row states a size, it is once, few, many or the class of an expanded clone; other rows omit it.

clone size: -; J gene: TRBJ1-1; D gene: -; V gene: TRBV11-3; CDR3 protein: CASSLEGGKAFF; CDR3 DNA: TGTGCCAGCAGCTTAGAGGGGGGGAAAGCTTTCTTT
clone size: -; J gene: TRBJ1-2; D gene: -; V gene: TRBV6-6; CDR3 protein: CASSSLGLYGYTF; CDR3 DNA: TGTGCCAGCAGTTCTCTGGGGCTCTATGGCTACACCTTC
clone size: -; J gene: TRBJ1-5; D gene: -; V gene: TRBV5-1; CDR3 protein: CASSLAGKNQPQHF; CDR3 DNA: TGCGCCAGCAGCCTGGCAGGCAAGAATCAGCCCCAGCATTTT
clone size: -; J gene: TRBJ2-3; D gene: TRBD2; V gene: TRBV2; CDR3 protein: CASRESGRAGGDTQYF; CDR3 DNA: TGTGCCAGCCGAGAGAGCGGGAGGGCCGGGGGAGATACGCAGTATTTT
clone size: -; J gene: TRBJ2-7; D gene: TRBD1; V gene: TRBV5-1; CDR3 protein: CASSGQGSYEQYF; CDR3 DNA: TGCGCCAGCAGCGGACAGGGGAGCTACGAGCAGTACTTC
clone size: -; J gene: TRBJ2-2; D gene: TRBD2; V gene: TRBV11-2; CDR3 protein: CASSYSGGNTGELFF; CDR3 DNA: TGTGCCAGCAGCTATAGCGGGGGGAACACCGGGGAGCTGTTTTTT
clone size: -; J gene: TRBJ1-5; D gene: -; V gene: TRBV30; CDR3 protein: CAWSELRQGGQPQHF; CDR3 DNA: TGTGCCTGGAGTGAATTACGTCAAGGAGGACAGCCCCAGCATTTT
clone size: few; J gene: TRBJ1-1; D gene: TRBD1; V gene: TRBV5-1; CDR3 protein: CAMDREDTEAFF; CDR3 DNA: TGCGCCATGGACAGGGAAGACACTGAAGCTTTCTTT
clone size: -; J gene: TRBJ1-1; D gene: -; V gene: TRBV9; CDR3 protein: CASSAHMNTEAFF; CDR3 DNA: TGTGCCAGCAGCGCACACATGAACACTGAAGCTTTCTTT
clone size: -; J gene: TRBJ2-5; D gene: -; V gene: TRBV7-2; CDR3 protein: CASSLTDWPETQYF; CDR3 DNA: TGTGCCAGCAGCTTAACGGACTGGCCGGAGACCCAGTACTTC
clone size: few; J gene: TRBJ2-7; D gene: TRBD2; V gene: TRBV5-1; CDR3 protein: CASSSWTSGDSSYEQYF; CDR3 DNA: TGCGCCAGCAGCTCATGGACTAGCGGGGACTCGAGCTACGAGCAGTACTTC
clone size: -; J gene: TRBJ1-5; D gene: TRBD1; V gene: TRBV19; CDR3 protein: CASSIIGQGASNQPQHF; CDR3 DNA: TGTGCCAGTAGTATAATCGGGCAGGGGGCTAGCAATCAGCCCCAGCATTTT
clone size: -; J gene: TRBJ2-7; D gene: -; V gene: TRBV5-6; CDR3 protein: CASSRGYEQYF; CDR3 DNA: TGTGCCTCAAGCCGGGGCTACGAGCAGTACTTC
clone size: -; J gene: TRBJ2-5; D gene: TRBD1; V gene: TRBV10-3; CDR3 protein: CAISVGRGRGETQYF; CDR3 DNA: TGTGCCATCAGTGTTGGCAGGGGGCGAGGAGAGACCCAGTACTTC
clone size: -; J gene: TRBJ2-7; D gene: TRBD2; V gene: TRBV14; CDR3 protein: CASSLRPVTSGSVGEQYF; CDR3 DNA: TGTGCCAGCAGCCTTCGGCCGGTGACTAGCGGGTCAGTGGGCGAGCAGTACTTC
clone size: -; J gene: TRBJ2-7; D gene: TRBD1; V gene: TRBV5-1; CDR3 protein: CASSPDLRRDRSAREQYF; CDR3 DNA: TGCGCCAGCAGCCCGGACCTCAGACGGGACAGATCGGCACGAGAGCAGTACTTC
clone size: -; J gene: TRBJ2-1; D gene: -; V gene: TRBV25-1; CDR3 protein: CASSGVILGNYNEQFF; CDR3 DNA: TGTGCCAGCAGTGGAGTCATACTAGGTAACTACAATGAGCAGTTCTTC
clone size: -; J gene: TRBJ2-1; D gene: TRBD2; V gene: TRBV7-7; CDR3 protein: CASSPTAGATYNEQFF; CDR3 DNA: TGTGCTAGCAGCCCCACTGCGGGAGCAACCTACAATGAGCAGTTCTTC
clone size: -; J gene: TRBJ2-3; D gene: -; V gene: TRBV13; CDR3 protein: CASSSGGGRRDTQYF; CDR3 DNA: TGTGCCAGCAGCTCCGGGGGAGGACGAAGGGATACGCAGTATTTT
clone size: -; J gene: TRBJ1-2; D gene: -; V gene: TRBV28; CDR3 protein: CASRLGGMSNYGYTF; CDR3 DNA: TGTGCCAGCAGATTGGGGGGGATGAGTAATTATGGCTACACCTTC